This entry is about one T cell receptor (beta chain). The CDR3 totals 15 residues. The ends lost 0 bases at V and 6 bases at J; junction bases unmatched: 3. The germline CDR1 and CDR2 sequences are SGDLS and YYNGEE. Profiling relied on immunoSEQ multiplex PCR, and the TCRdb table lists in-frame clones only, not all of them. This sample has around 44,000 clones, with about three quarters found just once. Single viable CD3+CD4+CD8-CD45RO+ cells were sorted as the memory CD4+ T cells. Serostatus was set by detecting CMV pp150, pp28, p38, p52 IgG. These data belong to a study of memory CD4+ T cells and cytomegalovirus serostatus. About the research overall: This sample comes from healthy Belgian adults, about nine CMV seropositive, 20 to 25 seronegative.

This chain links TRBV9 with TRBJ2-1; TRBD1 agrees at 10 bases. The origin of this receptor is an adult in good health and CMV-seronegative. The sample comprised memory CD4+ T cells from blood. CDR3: CASSVGWTGGNEQFF. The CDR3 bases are TGTGCCAGCAGCGTAGGCTGGACAGGGGGCAATGAGCAGTTCTTC.